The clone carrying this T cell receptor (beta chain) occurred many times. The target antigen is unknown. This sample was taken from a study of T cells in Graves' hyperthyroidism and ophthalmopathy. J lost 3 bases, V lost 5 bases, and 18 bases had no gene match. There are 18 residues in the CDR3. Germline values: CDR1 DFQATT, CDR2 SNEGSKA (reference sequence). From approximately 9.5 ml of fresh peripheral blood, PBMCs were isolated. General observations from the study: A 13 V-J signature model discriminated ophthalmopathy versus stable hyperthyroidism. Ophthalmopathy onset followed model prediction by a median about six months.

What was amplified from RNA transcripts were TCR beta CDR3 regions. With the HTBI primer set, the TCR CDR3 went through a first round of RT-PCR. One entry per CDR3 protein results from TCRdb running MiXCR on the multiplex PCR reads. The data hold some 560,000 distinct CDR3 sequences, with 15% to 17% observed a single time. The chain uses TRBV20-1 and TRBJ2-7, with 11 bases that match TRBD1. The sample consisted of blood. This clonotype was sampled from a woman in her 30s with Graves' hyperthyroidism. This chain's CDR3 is CSAGRDRGAASPLYEQYF. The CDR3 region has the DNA TGCAGTGCTGGAAGGGACAGGGGGGCGGCTAGCCCTCTCTACGAGCAGTACTTC.